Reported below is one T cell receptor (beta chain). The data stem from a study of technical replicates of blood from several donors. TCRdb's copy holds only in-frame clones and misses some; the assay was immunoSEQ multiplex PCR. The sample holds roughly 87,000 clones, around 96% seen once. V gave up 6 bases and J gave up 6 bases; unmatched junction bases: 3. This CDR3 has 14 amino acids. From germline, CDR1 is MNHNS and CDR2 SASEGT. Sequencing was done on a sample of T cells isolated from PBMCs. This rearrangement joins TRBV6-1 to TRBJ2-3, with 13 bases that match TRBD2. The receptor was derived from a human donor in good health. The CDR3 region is CASRETSGRDTQYF. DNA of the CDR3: TGTGCCAGCAGGGAGACTAGCGGGAGGGATACGCAGTATTTT.